The entry that follows covers one T cell receptor (beta chain) sequence. The antigen remains undetermined. These data originate in a study of PD-1 blockade in mismatch repair-deficient tumors. Study-wide context: Patients had around 12 mismatch repair-deficient cancer types, all previously treated and progressing. Broader study findings: Rapid post-treatment expansion, then contraction, generally preceding radiologic response, marked tumor-resident clones.

Profiling relied on immunoSEQ multiplex PCR, and the TCRdb table lists in-frame clones only, not all of them. The table includes about 14,000 clones, approximately 82% detected once. All patients were mismatch repair deficient, assessed by either PCR or immunohistochemistry. A few pembrolizumab responders had their TCRs sequenced. With 2 bases removed from V and 8 bases from J, the gap between germline ends came to 24 bases. CDR1 is SGHVS and CDR2 is FQNEAQ in the germline V gene. The CDR3 runs to 17 residues. The chain combines TRBV7-8 with TRBJ1-2, with D perhaps TRBD1 (5 bases). The starting material was PBMCs, obtained around 15 weeks after starting pembrolizumab. The receptor was isolated from an adult with mismatch repair-deficient cancer. Written as DNA, the CDR3 is TGTGCCAGCAGCTTAAGTCGCACGGAGGCCGGGGGTTCCGGCTACACCTTC. This sequence encodes CASSLSRTEAGGSGYTF.